This T cell receptor beta chain is from a study of PD-L1 blockade in urothelial cancer. Overall study: Starting at some point between 2013 and 2014, patients were given atezolizumab (1,200 mg intravenously every 3 weeks). Males with bladder-origin urothelial cancer made up twenty-five of 29 patients.

Here immunoSEQ multiplex PCR was the method, and the copy in TCRdb shows in-frame clones only, minus some. The sample has tens of thousands of clones, about 83% seen once. The length of the CDR3 is 16 residues. J gave up 5 bases and V 0 bases, and 6 bases lay outside the gene matches. Germline V gene sequence: CDR1 SGDLS, CDR2 YYNGEE. Time point: pretreatment peripheral blood. The sample in question was PBMCs, obtained around atezolizumab (anti-PD-L1) treatment. The origin of this receptor is a woman in her sixties with urothelial cancer. The J gene is TRBJ2-7, the V gene TRBV9; 12 bases are shared with TRBD2. The CDR3 DNA is TGTGCCAGCAGCGTAGGGCCCCGACTAGCGGGGGACGAGCAGTACTTC. It translates to CASSVGPRLAGDEQYF.